This T cell receptor beta chain is drawn from a study of Graves' ophthalmopathy and Graves' hyperthyroidism. Regarding the study as a whole: Most expanded clonotypes in thyroid above 0.001 frequency also showed up in blood.

As the template, RNA transcripts were used to amplify TCR beta CDR3 regions. First-round RT-PCR relied on HTBI primers, and a second-round multiplex PCR came next. TCRdb re-called the multiplex PCR reads with MiXCR, one entry per CDR3 protein. The data show some 1.1 million distinct CDR3 sequences, about 40% seen once. The diagnosis was founded upon clinical symptoms, serum thyroxine, TRAb, thyroid ultrasound and orbital computed tomography. A note on this clonotype: Its target is unknown.

The germline CDR1 and CDR2 sequences are SGHTA and FQGTGA. V trimming: 4 bases; J trimming: 10 bases; junction bases outside the gene matches: 7. The CDR3 covers 15 residues. The rearrangement links TRBV7-3 to TRBJ2-2, with 12 bases aligning to TRBD1. The origin of this receptor is an adult man with Graves' hyperthyroidism. Sequencing input: peripheral blood or thyroid tissue (not recorded which). CDR3 DNA: TGTGCCAGCAGCTCCAGGGACAGGGGGCAAAAGGAGCTGTTTTTT. Its translation is CASSSRDRGQKELFF.